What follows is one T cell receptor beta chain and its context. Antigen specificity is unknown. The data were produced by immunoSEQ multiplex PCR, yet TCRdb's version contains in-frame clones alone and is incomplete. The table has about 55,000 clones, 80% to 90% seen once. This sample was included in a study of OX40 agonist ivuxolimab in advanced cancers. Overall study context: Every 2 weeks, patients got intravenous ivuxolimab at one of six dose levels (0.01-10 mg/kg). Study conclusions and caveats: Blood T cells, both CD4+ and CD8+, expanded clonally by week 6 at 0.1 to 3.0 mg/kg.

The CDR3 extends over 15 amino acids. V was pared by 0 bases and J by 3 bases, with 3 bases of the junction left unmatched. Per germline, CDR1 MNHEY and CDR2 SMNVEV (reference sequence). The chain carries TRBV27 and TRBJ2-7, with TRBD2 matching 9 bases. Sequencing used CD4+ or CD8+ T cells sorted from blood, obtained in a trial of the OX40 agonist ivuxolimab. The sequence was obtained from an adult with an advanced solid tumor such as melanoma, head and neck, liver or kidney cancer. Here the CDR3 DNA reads TGTGCCAGCAGTTTATCAGCGGGAGGCCACTACGAGCAGTACGTC. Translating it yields CASSLSAGGHYEQYV.